The clone carrying this T cell receptor beta chain appeared once. Its antigen is undetermined. Several immunoSEQ plates held equal portions of the genomic DNA taken from each subset. The data were produced by immunoSEQ multiplex PCR, yet TCRdb's version contains in-frame clones alone and is incomplete. The repertoire consists of a few million clones, with more than 90% occurring once and the leading ten covering more than 0.12%. The sample comes from a study of shared clonotypes between healthy human individuals. Study-wide findings and caveats: Across a handful of donors, naive CD4 shared around 5.4%, naive CD8 more than 3%, memory CD4 more than 2%, memory CD8 0.4%.

Per germline, CDR1 MNHNY and CDR2 SVGAGI (reference sequence). The germline V and J ends were trimmed by 5 bases and 4 bases, with 17 bases remaining between them. CDR3 length equals 16 residues. The gene calls are TRBV6-6 and TRBJ2-2; D might be TRBD1 (7 bases). The specimen sequenced was naive CD4+ T cells sorted from blood. Subset reported: CD45RA+ positively selected. The receptor comes from a man aged 18 to 30 in good health. The CDR3 is CASSLLQGGGTGELFF. The CDR3 nucleotides read TGTGCCAGCAGTCTCCTTCAGGGGGGAGGCACCGGGGAGCTGTTTTTT.